The next 18 T cell receptor beta chains were all read from a single sample in a study of blood T cell repertoires in COVID-19. Clones were sequenced by immunoSEQ multiplex PCR, and TCRdb holds only the in-frame ones, with some missing. The sample holds about 190,000 clones, 80% to 90% seen once. The sequenced material came from peripheral blood. The receptors here all came from a woman of 80 years or more with acute or convalescent COVID-19.

The V and J genes are TRBV18 and TRBJ1-1; weak D call: TRBD1 (6 bases). Germline lookup yields CDR1 KGHSH and CDR2 LQKENI. This CDR3 region has 16 residues. The ends were cut back, 5 bases at V and 6 bases at J, with 22 bases in the middle. The CDR3 nucleotides read TGTGCCAGCTCATCGGACAGTCCTCTCAATACCCCTGAAGCTTTCTTT. Translating it yields CASSSDSPLNTPEAFF.

This rearrangement joins TRBV5-1 to TRBJ2-1; 10 positions match TRBD2. This CDR3 contains 17 residues. Germline CDR1 reads SGHRS; CDR2 reads YFSETQ. The junction had 7 bases not matched to a gene; V was cut back by 1 base and J by 3 bases. CDR3 sequence (DNA): TGCGCCAGCAGCTTGCAGGCTAGCGGGAGACGCTACAATGAGCAGTTCTTC. Amino acid sequence: CASSLQASGRRYNEQFF.

The chain couples TRBV6-2 or TRBV6-3 to TRBJ2-1; 7 bases are a match to TRBD2. This CDR3 comprises 15 residues. V shed 2 bases and J 3 bases; nucleotides not matched to a gene: 4. The germline gives CDR1 MNHEY, CDR2 SVGEGT. The CDR3 is CASSYSGTVYNEQFF. CDR3 nucleotide sequence: TGTGCCAGCAGTTACAGCGGGACCGTCTACAATGAGCAGTTCTTC.

The chain is built from TRBV18 and TRBJ2-1, with 8 bases that match TRBD1. The CDR3 has 16 amino acids. Trimming cost V 0 bases and J 8 bases; bases outside gene matches: 9. Looked up from germline, CDR1 is KGHSH and CDR2 is LQKENI. In DNA, the CDR3 is TGTGCCAGCTCACCACCGCGGACAGGGAATATCGATGAGCAGTTCTTC. This sequence encodes CASSPPRTGNIDEQFF. The full variable domain, completed using reference TRBV18 and TRBJ2-1, is NAGVMQNPRHLVRRRGQEARLRCSPMKGHSHVYWYRQLPEEGLKFMVYLQKENIIDESGMPKERFSAEFPKEGPSILRIQQVVRGDSAAYFCASSPPRTGNIDEQFFGPGTRLTVL.

V and J are TRBV7-2 and TRBJ2-7, with 7 nucleotides matching TRBD1. Germline CDR1 SGHTA, CDR2 FQGNSA. Trimming took 5 bases from V and 2 from J; bases not matched to a gene: 6. There are 14 residues in the CDR3. This CDR3 reads CASSARDRPYEQYF. The CDR3 DNA is TGTGCCAGCAGCGCCCGGGACAGACCCTACGAGCAGTACTTC. Full variable domain (rest looked up from reference TRBV7-2 and TRBJ2-7): GAGVSQSPSNKVTEKGKDVELRCDPISGHTALYWYRQSLGQGLEFLIYFQGNSAPDKSGLPSDRFSAERTGGSVSTLTIQRTQQEDSAVYLCASSARDRPYEQYFGPGTRLTVT.

CDR3 protein: CASTRGTGKNEQYF. CDR3 in DNA: TGTGCCAGCACCCGCGGGACAGGGAAAAACGAGCAGTACTTC. The chain has TRBV13 and TRBJ2-7, with 9 positions matching TRBD1. Per the germline V gene, CDR1 is PRHDT and CDR2 is FYEKMQ (reference sequence). CDR3 length: 14 amino acids. V lost 7 bases, J lost 5 bases, and 9 bases stayed unmatched.

V gene TRBV16 combines with J gene TRBJ1-1, with D hard to call. V lost 4 bases, J lost 5 bases, and 11 bases lay in between. This CDR3 comprises 13 residues. Germline CDR1 KGHSY, CDR2 FQNENV. This CDR3 reads CASSLLGSTEAFF. CDR3 nucleotides: TGTGCCAGCAGCCTGTTGGGGAGTACTGAAGCTTTCTTT.

J is TRBJ1-1 and V is TRBV7-2; D perhaps matches TRBD1 (5 bases). The CDR3 spans 15 residues. Trimming pared 1 base from V and 2 bases from J, leaving 11 bases between. Germline V lookup: CDR1 SGHTA, CDR2 FQGNSA. CDR3 DNA: TGTGCCAGCAGCTTAGTTGGGGGGATTAACACTGAAGCTTTCTTT. It encodes CASSLVGGINTEAFF.

The CDR3 region is CAWSPGTGSPEAFF. Written as DNA, the CDR3 is TGTGCCTGGAGTCCCGGGACAGGGTCCCCTGAAGCTTTCTTT. The chain is built from TRBV30 and TRBJ1-1, with TRBD1 matching 9 bases. This CDR3 has 14 residues. Per germline, CDR1 GTSNPN and CDR2 SVGIG (reference sequence). The V gene end was trimmed by 2 bases and the J gene end by 6 bases; junction bases not matched to a gene: 7.

The chain couples TRBV6-5 to TRBJ2-7; 7 bases agree with TRBD2. V lost 9 bases to trimming and J lost 7 bases; unmatched junction nucleotides: 15. The CDR3 consists of 14 residues. From germline, CDR1 is MNHEY and CDR2 SVGAGI. Here the CDR3 reads CASNGAGVSREQYF. The CDR3 DNA sequence: TGTGCCAGTAACGGTGCGGGGGTTTCGAGAGAGCAGTACTTC.

The rearrangement links TRBV27 to TRBJ2-5; D not resolved. The CDR3 length is 13 residues. The germline V gene has CDR1 MNHEY and CDR2 SMNVEV (reference sequence). Trimming stripped 3 bases from V and 5 bases from J, with 10 bases between. The CDR3, as DNA: TGTGCCAGCAGTTTTCGAGTACGTGAGACCCAGTACTTC. This translates into CASSFRVRETQYF.

The chain links TRBV19 to TRBJ1-3, with D unresolved. Germline CDR1 is LNHDA and CDR2 is SQIVND (reference sequence). There are 16 residues in the CDR3. V gave up 7 bases and J gave up 0 bases, with 16 bases separating them. CDR3 protein: CASNSGLEGSGNTIYF. The CDR3 nucleotides read TGTGCCAGTAATTCGGGGTTGGAGGGCTCTGGAAACACCATATATTTT.

The chain joins TRBV5-1 to TRBJ1-6; D ambiguous. V lost 3 bases, J lost 17 bases, and 21 bases lay in between. The germline CDR1 and CDR2 sequences are SGHRS and YFSETQ. This CDR3 is 14 amino acids long. The DNA for the CDR3 is TGCGCCAGCAGCTCGACCGGAGGGCCTAATCGGATCCACTTT. Translation gives CASSSTGGPNRIHF.

Regarding this clone: The sample carries other DNA sequences with the same CDR3. This sequence joins TRBV7-9 and TRBJ2-2, with TRBD1 as a possible D gene (5 bases). Per germline, CDR1 SEHNR and CDR2 FQNEAQ (reference sequence). The CDR3 extends over 13 amino acids. Trimming stripped 2 bases from V and 4 bases from J, with 5 bases between. CDR3 bases: TGTGCCAGCAGCTTACAGGGCACCGGGGAGCTGTTTTTT. Amino acid sequence: CASSLQGTGELFF.

The chain links TRBV5-1 to TRBJ2-3, with TRBD2 matching 9 bases. V was pared by 2 bases and J by 4 bases, with 5 bases of the junction left unmatched. In germline, CDR1 is SGHRS, CDR2 YFSETQ. The CDR3 consists of 15 residues. The CDR3 DNA sequence: TGCGCCAGCAGCTTAGGCGGGAGGGCCCCAGATACGCAGTATTTT. It codes for CASSLGGRAPDTQYF.

This clone was picked up one time. The same CDR3 arises from other DNA sequences in this sample as well. The chain recombines TRBV5-1 with TRBJ2-5; tentative D call: TRBD2 (8 bases). This CDR3 has 14 amino acids. The V gene lost 4 bases and the J gene lost 4 bases, with 14 bases spanning the gap. Germline V lookup: CDR1 SGHRS, CDR2 YFSETQ. The CDR3 DNA reads TGCGCCAGCAGCCCGGGAGGGGGCAGAGAGACCCAGTACTTC. This encodes CASSPGGGRETQYF.

The chain employs TRBV7-9 and TRBJ2-2, with TRBD2 as a possible D gene (6 bases). V dropped 4 bases and J dropped 0 bases, with 9 bases sitting between them. Per the germline V gene, CDR1 is SEHNR and CDR2 is FQNEAQ (reference sequence). The CDR3 is 15 residues long. The DNA of the CDR3 is TGTGCCAGCAGCTATTGGGGGGCGAACACCGGGGAGCTGTTTTTT. Translated: CASSYWGANTGELFF.

The chain combines TRBV11-2 with TRBJ2-1; weak D call: TRBD1 (6 bases). V lost 7 bases and J lost 3, with 16 bases in between. This CDR3 comprises 15 residues. Germline V gives CDR1 SGHAT, CDR2 FQNNGV. For the CDR3, the DNA is TGTGCCAGCATCCAAAGGGGGAATAGCTACAATGAGCAGTTCTTC. As protein: CASIQRGNSYNEQFF.